The 11 T cell receptor beta chains in this list originate from one sample, sequenced in a study of T cell changes during pregnancy in multiple sclerosis. Sequenced by immunoSEQ multiplex PCR; TCRdb stores in-frame clones only, minus some. Of about 86,000 clones in the sample, more than 85% were seen once. Source: peripheral blood, taken in the first trimester of pregnancy. The source of these receptors is a female donor in good health, enrolled as a control in a pregnancy study.

The chain employs TRBV28 and TRBJ1-1, with 9 bases fitting TRBD1. The germline V gene has CDR1 MDHEN and CDR2 SYDVKM. V lost 6 bases and J lost 0; bases outside the gene matches: 2. The CDR3 has 14 amino acids. The CDR3: CASRYRGLNTEAFF. In DNA, the CDR3 is TGTGCCAGCAGGTACAGGGGGCTGAACACTGAAGCTTTCTTT.

The chain joins TRBV19 to TRBJ2-7; maybe TRBD2 (6 bases). Germline CDR1 reads LNHDA; CDR2 reads SQIVND (reference sequence). V shed 7 bases and J shed 4 bases, with 20 bases lying between them. The CDR3 sequence is 15 residues long. The chain's CDR3 is CASNEAGQPNYEQYF. For the CDR3, the DNA is TGTGCCAGTAACGAAGCGGGTCAGCCTAATTACGAGCAGTACTTC. The variable domain in full, with the rest retrieved from reference TRBV19 and TRBJ2-7, is DGGITQSPKYLFRKEGQNVTLSCEQNLNHDAMYWYRQDPGQGLRLIYYSQIVNDFQKGDIAEGYSVSREKKESFPLTVTSAQKNPTAFYLCASNEAGQPNYEQYFGPGTRLTVT.

The rearrangement joins TRBV5-5 to TRBJ1-2, with 9 bases lining up with TRBD1. V lost 0 bases, J lost 5 bases, and 5 bases stayed unmatched. Germline CDR1 SGHKS, CDR2 YYEKEE (reference sequence). This CDR3 is built from 15 residues. Here the CDR3 reads CASSLGGTGNYGYTF. CDR3 DNA: TGTGCCAGCAGCTTGGGAGGGACAGGGAATTATGGCTACACCTTC.

The J gene is TRBJ2-5, the V gene TRBV7-8, with 7 bases fitting TRBD2. This CDR3 contains 14 residues. Germline V gene sequence: CDR1 SGHVS, CDR2 FQNEAQ. The V gene end was trimmed by 4 bases and the J gene end by 2 bases; junction bases not matched to a gene: 4. The CDR3, as DNA: TGTGCCAGCAGCTCTACTAGCGTACAAGAGACCCAGTACTTC. Residues: CASSSTSVQETQYF.

The chain couples TRBV28 to TRBJ1-1; 9 bases line up with TRBD1. Trimming removed 7 bases from V and 0 bases from J; junction bases left unmatched: 6. The CDR3 covers 15 residues. The V gene's germline CDR1 is MDHEN and CDR2 SYDVKM. CDR3 coding DNA: TGTGCCAGCATTCCGGGACAGGGAATGAACACTGAAGCTTTCTTT. Protein product: CASIPGQGMNTEAFF.

The gene calls are TRBV9 and TRBJ2-3; maybe TRBD2 (7 bases). Trimming cost V 0 bases and J 2 bases, with 13 bases left between them. There are 16 residues in the CDR3. Germline lookup yields CDR1 SGDLS and CDR2 YYNGEE. The CDR3 reads CASSVAGGTFTDTQYF. For the CDR3, the DNA is TGTGCCAGCAGCGTAGCGGGGGGCACCTTCACAGATACGCAGTATTTT.

The chain carries TRBV10-2 and TRBJ2-2, with 8 bases that match TRBD1. Per the germline V gene, CDR1 is WSHSY and CDR2 is SAAADI. Germline trimming cut 4 bases from V and 1 base from J; bases unmatched to any gene: 5. This CDR3 has 16 amino acids. This chain's CDR3 is CASSGPGQVNTGELFF. The CDR3 coding sequence is TGCGCCAGCAGTGGCCCGGGACAGGTGAACACCGGGGAGCTGTTTTTT.

As for this clone: One end of the junction is discordant with germline, which a read error may explain. The V gene is TRBV28, the J gene TRBJ2-7; D perhaps matches TRBD2 (6 bases). The CDR3 is made up of 13 amino acids. The germline gives CDR1 MDHEN, CDR2 SYDVKM. The CDR3 region is CASSLSGLYEQYF. For the CDR3, the DNA is TGTGCCAGCAGCTTATCGGGACTGTACGAGCAGTACTTC.

The chain combines TRBV30 with TRBJ1-4; D not resolved. Trimming left V 2 bases short and J 0 bases short, with 7 bases between. The length of the CDR3 is 14 residues. Germline V lookup: CDR1 GTSNPN, CDR2 SVGIG (reference sequence). CDR3 sequence reads: CAWSSGTTNEKLFF. The CDR3, as DNA: TGTGCCTGGAGTTCGGGGACAACTAATGAAAAACTGTTTTTT.

The chain carries TRBV5-1 and TRBJ1-5; D unresolved. CDR3 length: 13 amino acids. The germline V and J ends were trimmed by 5 bases and 8 bases, with 14 bases remaining between them. Per germline, CDR1 SGHRS and CDR2 YFSETQ. The CDR3 region is CASRPEPGKPQHF. In DNA form, the CDR3 reads TGCGCCAGCAGACCTGAGCCGGGGAAGCCCCAGCATTTT.

The DNA of the CDR3 is TGTGCCAGCAGCTTAGCTGCCACAGCGGGGGACACCGGGGAGCTGTTTTTT. Encoded protein: CASSLAATAGDTGELFF. The chain couples TRBV7-2 to TRBJ2-2, with TRBD2 matching 8 bases. The CDR3 is 17 amino acids. Trimming removed 0 bases from V and 3 bases from J; junction bases left unmatched: 6. Germline V gives CDR1 SGHTA, CDR2 FQGNSA.